A selection of T cell receptor beta chains follows, all from one sample in a study of identical twins. TCRdb re-called the 5' RACE reads with MiXCR, one entry per CDR3 protein. Of about 920,000 distinct CDR3 sequences detected, 9% to 15% appear once; the ten largest clones hold about 1.5%. These data were also filed under a second study, of yellow fever vaccine responses in identical twins.

The sample taken for sequencing was PBMCs. The receptors derive from a woman between 18 and 29 years old in good health. Both conserved end residues are part of each CDR3. Fields, in order: D gene, clone size, V gene, J gene, CDR3 DNA, CDR3 protein. The D gene is left open where the match is weak. The size entry is marked missing in some rows and otherwise reads once, few, many or a size class.

d_call: -
clone_size: many
v_call: TRBV4-1
j_call: TRBJ1-4
cdr3_nt: TGCGCCAGCAGCCAAGTCGGGACAAATGAAAAACTGTTTTTT
cdr3_aa: CASSQVGTNEKLFF

d_call: TRBD2
clone_size: -
v_call: TRBV7-2
j_call: TRBJ2-7
cdr3_nt: TGTGCCAGCAGCTTAGCGCTAGCGGGAGGCAGCGGCGAGCAGTACTTC
cdr3_aa: CASSLALAGGSGEQYF

d_call: -
clone_size: -
v_call: TRBV5-1
j_call: TRBJ2-7
cdr3_nt: TGCGCCAGCAGCCCGTCCGGCACCTACTACGAGCAGTACTTC
cdr3_aa: CASSPSGTYYEQYF

d_call: TRBD1
clone_size: few
v_call: TRBV27
j_call: TRBJ1-1
cdr3_nt: TGTGCCAGCAGCAGATATCTGACAGGGCGGACTGAAGCTTTCTTT
cdr3_aa: CASSRYLTGRTEAFF

d_call: -
clone_size: -
v_call: TRBV20-1
j_call: TRBJ2-1
cdr3_nt: TGCAGTGCTAGGCCTACGACCGGGGCCTACAATGAGCAGTTCTTC
cdr3_aa: CSARPTTGAYNEQFF

d_call: -
clone_size: many
v_call: TRBV12-3/TRBV12-4
j_call: TRBJ2-7
cdr3_nt: TGTGCCAGCAGTCGGACAGTTGACGAGCAGTACTTC
cdr3_aa: CASSRTVDEQYF

d_call: TRBD2
clone_size: -
v_call: TRBV24-1
j_call: TRBJ2-7
cdr3_nt: TGTGCCACCAGTGCCCTTGGGACTAGCGGGGACGAGCAGTACTTC
cdr3_aa: CATSALGTSGDEQYF

d_call: -
clone_size: -
v_call: TRBV6-5
j_call: TRBJ2-4
cdr3_nt: TGTGCCAGCAGTTATTCCCGGGCCAAGGGAAACATTCAGTACTTC
cdr3_aa: CASSYSRAKGNIQYF

d_call: TRBD1
clone_size: -
v_call: TRBV28
j_call: TRBJ2-2
cdr3_nt: TGTGCCAGCAGTTCTCGACAGGGACGTAATAACACCGGGGAGCTGTTTTTT
cdr3_aa: CASSSRQGRNNTGELFF

d_call: -
clone_size: few
v_call: TRBV6-2/TRBV6-3
j_call: TRBJ2-5
cdr3_nt: TGTGCCAGCAGTACACTTCGATCGGGCCCCCAAGAGACCCAGTACTTC
cdr3_aa: CASSTLRSGPQETQYF

d_call: -
clone_size: -
v_call: TRBV7-8
j_call: TRBJ2-5
cdr3_nt: TGTGCCAGCAGCTTAATCGGGGGCGCGGAGACCCAGTACTTC
cdr3_aa: CASSLIGGAETQYF

d_call: -
clone_size: few
v_call: TRBV7-9
j_call: TRBJ1-5
cdr3_nt: TGTGCCAGCAGCTTACCGTTTCAGCCCCAGCATTTT
cdr3_aa: CASSLPFQPQHF

d_call: -
clone_size: -
v_call: TRBV19
j_call: TRBJ2-7
cdr3_nt: TGTGCCAGTAGTATAGCAACGGTCAGGAACGAGCAGTACTTC
cdr3_aa: CASSIATVRNEQYF

d_call: TRBD1
clone_size: few
v_call: TRBV27
j_call: TRBJ1-1
cdr3_nt: TGTGCCAGCAGTTTCGGACAGGGCCCCACTGAAGCTTTCTTT
cdr3_aa: CASSFGQGPTEAFF

d_call: TRBD1
clone_size: -
v_call: TRBV10-3
j_call: TRBJ1-2
cdr3_nt: TGTGCCATCAGTGAGTCCCGGGACAGGGCGTCCTATGGCTACACCTTC
cdr3_aa: CAISESRDRASYGYTF

d_call: TRBD2
clone_size: few
v_call: TRBV5-5
j_call: TRBJ2-3
cdr3_nt: TGTGCCAGCAGCTTGGTTTCCGGGAGGAGCACAGATACGCAGTATTTT
cdr3_aa: CASSLVSGRSTDTQYF

d_call: -
clone_size: -
v_call: TRBV2
j_call: TRBJ2-1
cdr3_nt: TGTGCCAGCAGGATACCGGTTGTCTCTAGCTACTACAATGAGCAGTTCTTC
cdr3_aa: CASRIPVVSSYYNEQFF

d_call: TRBD1
clone_size: few
v_call: TRBV24-1
j_call: TRBJ2-3
cdr3_nt: TGTGCCACCAGTGACCCAGGGACAGCTACGCAGTATTTT
cdr3_aa: CATSDPGTATQYF

d_call: -
clone_size: -
v_call: TRBV25-1
j_call: TRBJ1-2
cdr3_nt: TGTGCCAGCAGCGAAAGACAGGTCGAGGGCTACACCTTC
cdr3_aa: CASSERQVEGYTF

d_call: -
clone_size: few
v_call: TRBV12-3/TRBV12-4
j_call: TRBJ2-1
cdr3_nt: TGTGCCAGCGTGGGTCAGGATGACCAGATAAGGCACAATGAGCAGTTCTTC
cdr3_aa: CASVGQDDQIRHNEQFF

d_call: TRBD1
clone_size: -
v_call: TRBV12-3/TRBV12-4
j_call: TRBJ2-2
cdr3_nt: TGTGCCAGCAGTTTAACCCCCTGGACAGGGGGGACGGACGGGGAGCTGTTTTTT
cdr3_aa: CASSLTPWTGGTDGELFF

d_call: -
clone_size: -
v_call: TRBV3-1
j_call: TRBJ2-2
cdr3_nt: TGTGCCAGCAGCCACTTCTCCCCGAACACCGGGGAGCTGTTTTTT
cdr3_aa: CASSHFSPNTGELFF

d_call: -
clone_size: many
v_call: TRBV3-1
j_call: TRBJ2-1
cdr3_nt: TGTGCCAGCAGCCAAGGTTTCCTAGGTGCCCGCAATGAGCAGTTCTTC
cdr3_aa: CASSQGFLGARNEQFF

d_call: TRBD1
clone_size: many
v_call: TRBV10-3
j_call: TRBJ2-1
cdr3_nt: TGTGCCATCAGGGAGGGACAGGGGAGGTTCGATGAGCAGTTCTTC
cdr3_aa: CAIREGQGRFDEQFF

d_call: -
clone_size: few
v_call: TRBV9
j_call: TRBJ2-1
cdr3_nt: TGTGCCAGCAGCCCCGCAACTGAGAGGTACAATGAGCAGTTCTTC
cdr3_aa: CASSPATERYNEQFF

d_call: -
clone_size: few
v_call: TRBV6-2/TRBV6-3
j_call: TRBJ1-2
cdr3_nt: TGTGCCAGCCGATGGGACCTCTATGGCTACACCTTC
cdr3_aa: CASRWDLYGYTF

d_call: -
clone_size: many
v_call: TRBV29-1
j_call: TRBJ2-3
cdr3_nt: TGCAGCGTTGAAGATCCGGGGAGAGCTAGCACAGATACGCAGTATTTT
cdr3_aa: CSVEDPGRASTDTQYF

d_call: -
clone_size: few
v_call: TRBV2
j_call: TRBJ2-1
cdr3_nt: TGTGCCAGCAGTGGTTCGGTAGGGGGGTATGATGAGCAGTTCTTC
cdr3_aa: CASSGSVGGYDEQFF

d_call: TRBD1
clone_size: -
v_call: TRBV3-1
j_call: TRBJ1-2
cdr3_nt: TGTGCCAGCAGCCGACAGACAGGGGACTATGGCTACACCTTC
cdr3_aa: CASSRQTGDYGYTF

d_call: -
clone_size: few
v_call: TRBV12-3/TRBV12-4
j_call: TRBJ2-5
cdr3_nt: TGTGCCAGCAGTTTAGGGTTCCGAGGACAAGAGACCCAGTACTTC
cdr3_aa: CASSLGFRGQETQYF

d_call: -
clone_size: few
v_call: TRBV19
j_call: TRBJ2-2
cdr3_nt: TGTGCCAGTCACCAGAAAGGGGAGACCGGGGAGCTGTTTTTT
cdr3_aa: CASHQKGETGELFF

d_call: -
clone_size: many
v_call: TRBV4-1
j_call: TRBJ2-3
cdr3_nt: TGCGCCAGCAGCCAAGATTGGGTTGCGGATACGCAGTATTTT
cdr3_aa: CASSQDWVADTQYF